This T cell receptor beta chain was recovered during a study of metastatic and nonmetastatic thyroid tumors. On the study more broadly: From malignant and benign thyroid patients, repertoires in blood and in tumor or nodule tissue were compared. Broader study findings: As reported, TCR beta diversity in blood and tumor was significantly higher in malignant thyroid tumors than in benign nodules.

Germline V CDR1 and CDR2: KGHSH, LQKENI. The CDR3 is made up of 14 amino acids. V was clipped by 3 bases and J by 6 bases; unmatched bases: 6. Before thyroid surgery, none of the patients had received any treatment. The authors' processing: Clinicopathological groups supplied CDR3 differences that were used to build a distant-metastasis classifier for papillary thyroid cancer. TCRdb re-called clones via MiXCR from the PCR reads. The V and J calls were not made by the authors but by TCRdb's processing. The data show about 16,000 clones, about an eighth seen once. This clone was found once. The antigen is unknown.

The rearrangement joins TRBV18 to TRBJ2-7; 9 bases align to TRBD1. Sequencing was done on a sample of tumor tissue. This receptor was identified in a female donor with papillary thyroid cancer or a benign thyroid nodule (not recorded which). Some clones in this sample may be carry-over from other donors' samples. For the CDR3, the DNA is TGTGCCAGCTCACCTGGACAGGGGATAGGCGAGCAGTACTTC. Its protein product is CASSPGQGIGEQYF.